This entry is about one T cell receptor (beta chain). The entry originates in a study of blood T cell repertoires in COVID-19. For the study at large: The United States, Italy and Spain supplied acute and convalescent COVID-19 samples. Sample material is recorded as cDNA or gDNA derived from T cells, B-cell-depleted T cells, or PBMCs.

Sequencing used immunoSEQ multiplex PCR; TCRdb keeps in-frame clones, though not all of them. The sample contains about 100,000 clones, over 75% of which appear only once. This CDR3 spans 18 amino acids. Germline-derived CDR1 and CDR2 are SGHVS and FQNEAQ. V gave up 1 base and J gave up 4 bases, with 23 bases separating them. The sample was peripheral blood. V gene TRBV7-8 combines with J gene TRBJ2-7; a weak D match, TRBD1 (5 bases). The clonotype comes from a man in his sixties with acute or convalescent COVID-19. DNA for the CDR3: TGTGCCAGCAGCTTAGAGTTTATTGGGGCCCGAAGATCTTACGAGCAGTACTTC. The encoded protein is CASSLEFIGARRSYEQYF.